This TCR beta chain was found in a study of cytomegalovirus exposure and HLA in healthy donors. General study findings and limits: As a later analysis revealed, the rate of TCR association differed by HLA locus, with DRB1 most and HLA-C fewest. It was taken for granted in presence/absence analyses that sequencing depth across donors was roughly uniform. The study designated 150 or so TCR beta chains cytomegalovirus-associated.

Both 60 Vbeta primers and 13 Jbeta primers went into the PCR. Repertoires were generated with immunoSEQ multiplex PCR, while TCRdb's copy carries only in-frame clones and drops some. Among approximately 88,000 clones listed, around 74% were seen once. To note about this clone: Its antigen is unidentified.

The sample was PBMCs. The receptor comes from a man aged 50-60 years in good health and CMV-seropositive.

CDR3 nucleotides: TGTGCCAGCAGTTCCTCCGGGACAGGGAGTGGCACCTACGAGCAGTACTTC. Amino acid sequence: CASSSSGTGSGTYEQYF. The rearrangement joins TRBV5-5 to TRBJ2-7, with 9 bases fitting TRBD1. V shed 5 bases, J shed 2 bases, and the junction held 14 bases outside the gene matches. Germline CDR1 is SGHKS and CDR2 is YYEKEE (reference sequence). The CDR3 extends over 17 amino acids.